Sequencing of this TCR beta chain was carried out in a study of cytomegalovirus exposure and HLA in healthy donors. Study-level background: Both the roughly 120 validation repertoires and the roughly 640 first-cohort repertoires used the same platform, as reported by a later analysis. Study-wide points: Generally TCR sequences proved uncommon, though certain public TCRs appeared in numerous donors. About 150 TCR beta chains were listed as cytomegalovirus-associated.

Separate from the approximately 670-subject first cohort, the 120-subject validation cohort was the one that the donors belonged to. Notes on this clone: What it binds is not known.

Sequenced by immunoSEQ multiplex PCR; TCRdb stores in-frame clones only, minus some. The sample shows about 160,000 clones, just under 90% of them seen only once. Sequencing was done on a sample of PBMCs. The TCR was taken from a young woman in good health and CMV-seropositive.

CDR3 bases: TGTGCCAGCAGCGTGGGGCGACAGACTAATGAAAAACTGTTTTTT. It translates to CASSVGRQTNEKLFF. The J gene is TRBJ1-4, the V gene TRBV7-2, with a tentative D call TRBD1 (5 bases). The germline V and J ends were trimmed by 5 bases and 2 bases, with 12 bases remaining between them. The CDR3 runs to 15 residues. Looked up from germline, CDR1 is SGHTA and CDR2 is FQGNSA.